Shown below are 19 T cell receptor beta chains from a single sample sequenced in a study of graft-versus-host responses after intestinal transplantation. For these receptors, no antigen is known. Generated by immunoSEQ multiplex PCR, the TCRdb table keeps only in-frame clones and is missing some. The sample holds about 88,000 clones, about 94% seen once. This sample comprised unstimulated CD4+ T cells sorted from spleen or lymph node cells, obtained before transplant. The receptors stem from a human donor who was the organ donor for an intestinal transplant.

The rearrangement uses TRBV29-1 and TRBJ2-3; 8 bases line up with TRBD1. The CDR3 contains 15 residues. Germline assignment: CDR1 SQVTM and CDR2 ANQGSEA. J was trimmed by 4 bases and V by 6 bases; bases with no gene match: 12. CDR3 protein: CSVRVGQGGADTQYF. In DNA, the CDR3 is TGCAGCGTCCGGGTCGGACAGGGAGGCGCAGATACGCAGTATTTT.

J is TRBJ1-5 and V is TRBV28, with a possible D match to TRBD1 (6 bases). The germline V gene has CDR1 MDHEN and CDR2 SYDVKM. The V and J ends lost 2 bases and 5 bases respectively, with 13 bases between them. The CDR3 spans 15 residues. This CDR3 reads CASSLLAAGDQPQHF. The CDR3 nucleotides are TGTGCCAGCAGTTTACTCGCTGCAGGGGATCAGCCCCAGCATTTT.

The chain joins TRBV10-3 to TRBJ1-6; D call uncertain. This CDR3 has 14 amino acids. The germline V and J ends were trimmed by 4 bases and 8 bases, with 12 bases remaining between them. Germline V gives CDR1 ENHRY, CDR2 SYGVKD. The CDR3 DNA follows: TGTGCCATCAGTGGTGGGGAGGGATATTCACCCCTCCACTTT. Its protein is CAISGGEGYSPLHF.

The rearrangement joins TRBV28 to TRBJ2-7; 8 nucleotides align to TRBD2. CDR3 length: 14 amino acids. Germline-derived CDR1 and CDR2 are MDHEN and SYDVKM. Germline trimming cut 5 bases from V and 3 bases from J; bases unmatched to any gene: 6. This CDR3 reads CASSPGGAVYEQYF. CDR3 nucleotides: TGTGCCAGCAGTCCCGGGGGGGCTGTCTACGAGCAGTACTTC.

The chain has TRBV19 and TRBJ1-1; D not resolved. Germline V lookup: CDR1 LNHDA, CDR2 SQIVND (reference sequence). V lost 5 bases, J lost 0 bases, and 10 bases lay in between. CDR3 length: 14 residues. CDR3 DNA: TGTGCCAGTAGTCTTGCCCGATTGAACACTGAAGCTTTCTTT. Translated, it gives CASSLARLNTEAFF.

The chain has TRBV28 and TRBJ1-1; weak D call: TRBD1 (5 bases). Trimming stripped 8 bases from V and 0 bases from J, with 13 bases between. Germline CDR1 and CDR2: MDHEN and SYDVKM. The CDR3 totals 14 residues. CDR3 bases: TGTGCCAGCGTGGGGGGTCGATTGAACACTGAAGCTTTCTTT. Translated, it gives CASVGGRLNTEAFF.

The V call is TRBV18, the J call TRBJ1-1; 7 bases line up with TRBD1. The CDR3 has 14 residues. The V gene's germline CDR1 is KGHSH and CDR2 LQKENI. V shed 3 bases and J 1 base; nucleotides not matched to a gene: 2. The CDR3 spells CASSPGQTNTEAFF. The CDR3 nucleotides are TGTGCCAGCTCACCGGGACAGACGAACACTGAAGCTTTCTTT.

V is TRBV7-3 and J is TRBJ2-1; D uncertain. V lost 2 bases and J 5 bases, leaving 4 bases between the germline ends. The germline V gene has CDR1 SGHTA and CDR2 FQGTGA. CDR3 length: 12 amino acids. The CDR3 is CASSLSDNEQFF. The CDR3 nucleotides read TGTGCCAGCAGCTTATCTGACAATGAGCAGTTCTTC.

This chain's CDR3 is CASSENPSGGVYNEQFF. The CDR3 nucleotides read TGTGCCAGCAGTGAAAATCCTAGCGGGGGTGTTTACAATGAGCAGTTCTTC. The V call is TRBV2, the J call TRBJ2-1; 10 bases fit TRBD2. The J segment lost 4 bases and the V segment lost 2 bases, leaving 8 bases of the junction unmatched. Germline loops: CDR1 SNHLY, CDR2 FYNNEI. There are 17 residues in the CDR3.

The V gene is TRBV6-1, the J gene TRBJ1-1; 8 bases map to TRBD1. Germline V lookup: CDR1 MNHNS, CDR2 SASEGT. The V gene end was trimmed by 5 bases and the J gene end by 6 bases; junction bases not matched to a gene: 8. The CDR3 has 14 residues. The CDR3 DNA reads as TGTGCCAGCAGTTTCAGGGGGCTGAGAGCTGAAGCTTTCTTT. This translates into CASSFRGLRAEAFF.

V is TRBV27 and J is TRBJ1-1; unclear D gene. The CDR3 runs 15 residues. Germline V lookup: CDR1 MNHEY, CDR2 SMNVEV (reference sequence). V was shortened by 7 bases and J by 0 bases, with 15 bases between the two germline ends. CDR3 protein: CASTPRSTVNTEAFF. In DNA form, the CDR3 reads TGTGCCAGCACCCCACGTTCGACGGTGAACACTGAAGCTTTCTTT.

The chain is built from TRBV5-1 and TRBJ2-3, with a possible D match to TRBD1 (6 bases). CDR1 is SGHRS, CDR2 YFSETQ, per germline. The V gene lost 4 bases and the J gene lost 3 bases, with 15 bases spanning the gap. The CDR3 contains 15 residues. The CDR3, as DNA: TGCGCCAGCAGCCATCGGACAGATCTGACAGATACGCAGTATTTT. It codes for CASSHRTDLTDTQYF.

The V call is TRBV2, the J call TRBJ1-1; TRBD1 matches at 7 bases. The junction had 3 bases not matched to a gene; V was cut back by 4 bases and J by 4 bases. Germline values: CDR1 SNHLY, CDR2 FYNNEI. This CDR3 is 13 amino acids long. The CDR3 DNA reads TGTGCCAGCAGTGGGGACAGAGCCACTGAAGCTTTCTTT. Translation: CASSGDRATEAFF.

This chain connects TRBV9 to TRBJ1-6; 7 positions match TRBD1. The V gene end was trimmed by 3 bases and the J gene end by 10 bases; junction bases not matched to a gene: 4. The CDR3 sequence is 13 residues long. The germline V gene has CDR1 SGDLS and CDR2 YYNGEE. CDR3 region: CASSGTGGSPLHF. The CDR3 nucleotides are TGTGCCAGCAGCGGGACAGGAGGCTCACCCCTCCACTTT.

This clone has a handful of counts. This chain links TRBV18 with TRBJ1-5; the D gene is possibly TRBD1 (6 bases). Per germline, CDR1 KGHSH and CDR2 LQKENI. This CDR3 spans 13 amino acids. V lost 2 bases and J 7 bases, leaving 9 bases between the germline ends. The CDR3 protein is CASSPDRLQPQHF. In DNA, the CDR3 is TGTGCCAGCTCACCAGACAGGTTGCAGCCCCAGCATTTT.

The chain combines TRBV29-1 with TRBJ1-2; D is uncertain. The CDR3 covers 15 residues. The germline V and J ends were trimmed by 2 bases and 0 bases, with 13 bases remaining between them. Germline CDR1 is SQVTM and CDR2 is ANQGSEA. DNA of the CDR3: TGCAGCGTTGAAAATCGCGGGCCTTCTAACTATGGCTACACCTTC. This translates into CSVENRGPSNYGYTF.

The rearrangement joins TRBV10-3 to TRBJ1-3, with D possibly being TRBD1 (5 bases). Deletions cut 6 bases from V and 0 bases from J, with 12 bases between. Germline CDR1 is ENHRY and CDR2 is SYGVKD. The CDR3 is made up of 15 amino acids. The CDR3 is CAISPTALSGNTIYF. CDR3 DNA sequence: TGTGCCATCAGCCCGACAGCCCTCTCTGGAAACACCATATATTTT.

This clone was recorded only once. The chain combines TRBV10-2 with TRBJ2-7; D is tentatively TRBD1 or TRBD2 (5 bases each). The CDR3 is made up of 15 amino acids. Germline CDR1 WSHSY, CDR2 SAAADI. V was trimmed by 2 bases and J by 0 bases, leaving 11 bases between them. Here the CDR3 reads CASSEARGFSYEQYF. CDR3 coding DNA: TGCGCCAGCAGTGAGGCTCGGGGCTTCTCCTACGAGCAGTACTTC.

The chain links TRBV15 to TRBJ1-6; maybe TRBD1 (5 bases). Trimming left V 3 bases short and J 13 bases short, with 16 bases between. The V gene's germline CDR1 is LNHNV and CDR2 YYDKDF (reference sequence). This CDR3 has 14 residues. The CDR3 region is CATSRGGDERPLHF. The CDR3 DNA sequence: TGTGCCACCAGCAGGGGAGGGGATGAGCGTCCCCTCCACTTT.